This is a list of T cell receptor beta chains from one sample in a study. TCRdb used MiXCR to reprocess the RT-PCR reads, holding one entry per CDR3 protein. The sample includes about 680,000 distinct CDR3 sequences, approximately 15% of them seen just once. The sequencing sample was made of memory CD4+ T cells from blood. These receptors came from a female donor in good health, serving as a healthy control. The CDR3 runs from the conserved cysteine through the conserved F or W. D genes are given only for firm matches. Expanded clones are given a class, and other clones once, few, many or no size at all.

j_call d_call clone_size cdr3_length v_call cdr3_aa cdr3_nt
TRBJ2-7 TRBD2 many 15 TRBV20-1 CSARVFGSGIYEQYF TGCAGTGCTAGAGTGTTTGGTAGCGGGATCTACGAGCAGTACTTC
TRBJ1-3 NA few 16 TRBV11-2 CASSFDRGSSGNTIYF TGTGCCAGCAGCTTTGACAGAGGCTCCTCTGGAAACACCATATATTTT
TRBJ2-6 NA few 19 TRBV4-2 CASSQQRGLVGSGANVLTF TGTGCCAGCAGCCAACAACGAGGATTGGTGGGGTCTGGGGCCAACGTCCTGACTTTC
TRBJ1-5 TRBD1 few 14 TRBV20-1 CSARGQYYNQPQHF TGCAGTGCTAGGGGACAGTATTACAATCAGCCCCAGCATTTT
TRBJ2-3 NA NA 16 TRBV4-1 CASSQGRAASTDTQYF TGCGCCAGCAGCCAAGGAAGGGCAGCTAGCACAGATACGCAGTATTTT
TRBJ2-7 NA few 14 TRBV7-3 CASSLTRVPYEQYF TGTGCCAGCAGCTTAACCAGGGTTCCCTACGAGCAGTACTTC
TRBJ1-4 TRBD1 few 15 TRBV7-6 CASSPGQGSYEKLFF TGTGCCAGCAGCCCAGGACAGGGGTCTTATGAAAAACTGTTTTTT
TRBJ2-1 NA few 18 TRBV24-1 CATSDPAGDRPSYNEQFF TGTGCCACCAGTGACCCAGCGGGCGACAGGCCCTCCTACAATGAGCAGTTCTTC
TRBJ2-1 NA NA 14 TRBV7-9 CASSRPPGRNEQFF TGTGCCAGCAGCCGACCCCCAGGGAGGAATGAGCAGTTCTTC
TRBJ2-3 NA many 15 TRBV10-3 CAISDRGASTDTQYF TGTGCCATCAGTGACAGGGGGGCCAGCACAGATACGCAGTATTTT
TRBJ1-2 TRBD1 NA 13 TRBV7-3 CASSPRQGEGYTF TGTGCCAGCAGCCCCCGACAGGGGGAGGGCTACACCTTC
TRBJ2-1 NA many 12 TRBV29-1 CSVEPPYNEQFF TGCAGCGTTGAACCGCCCTACAATGAGCAGTTCTTC
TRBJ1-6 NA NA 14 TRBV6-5 CASKGQSYNSPLHF TGTGCCAGCAAAGGGCAAAGCTATAATTCACCCCTCCACTTT
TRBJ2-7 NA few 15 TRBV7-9 CASSSYRDTPYEQYF TGTGCCAGCAGCTCTTACCGGGACACACCCTACGAGCAGTACTTC
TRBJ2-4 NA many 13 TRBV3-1 CASSQDWQNIQYF TGTGCCAGCAGCCAAGATTGGCAAAACATTCAGTACTTC
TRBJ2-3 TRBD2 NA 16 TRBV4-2 CASSFQSGRAADTQYF TGTGCCAGCAGCTTTCAAAGCGGGAGGGCGGCAGATACGCAGTATTTT
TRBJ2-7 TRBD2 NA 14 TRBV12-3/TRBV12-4 CASSSTSGLSEQYF TGTGCCAGCAGCTCTACTAGCGGGTTAAGCGAGCAGTACTTC
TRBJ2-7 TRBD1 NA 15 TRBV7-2 CASSTSTGPSYEQYF TGTGCCAGCAGCACTTCGACAGGGCCTTCCTACGAGCAGTACTTC
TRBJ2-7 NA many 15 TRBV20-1 CSARDRGQLTYEQYF TGCAGTGCTAGAGATCGAGGACAGCTTACCTACGAGCAGTACTTC
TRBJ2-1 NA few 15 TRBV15 CATSRDDSSYNEQFF TGTGCCACCAGCAGAGACGACAGCTCCTACAATGAGCAGTTCTTC
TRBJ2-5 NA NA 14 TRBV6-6 CASIWGSPQETQYF TGTGCCAGCATTTGGGGATCCCCCCAAGAGACCCAGTACTTC
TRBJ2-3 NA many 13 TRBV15 CATSRGDTYTQYF TGTGCCACCAGCAGGGGGGACACATATACGCAGTATTTT
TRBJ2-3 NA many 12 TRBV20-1 CSAREGTDTQYF TGCAGTGCTAGGGAGGGCACAGATACGCAGTATTTT
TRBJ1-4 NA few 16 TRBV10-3 CAISESPGGGNEKLFF TGTGCCATCAGTGAGTCCCCCGGCGGGGGGAATGAAAAACTGTTTTTT
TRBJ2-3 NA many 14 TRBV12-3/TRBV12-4 CASSLAGAADTQYF TGTGCCAGCAGTTTAGCGGGGGCGGCAGATACGCAGTATTTT
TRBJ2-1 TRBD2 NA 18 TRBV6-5 CASSETPLAGGIYNEQFF TGTGCCAGCAGTGAAACCCCCTTAGCGGGAGGGATTTACAATGAGCAGTTCTTC
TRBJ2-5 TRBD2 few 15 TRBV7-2 CASSLVASGKETQYF TGTGCCAGCAGCTTAGTGGCTAGCGGTAAAGAGACCCAGTACTTC
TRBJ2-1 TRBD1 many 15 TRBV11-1 CASSSPGQDTFEQFF TGTGCCAGCAGCTCACCGGGACAGGACACCTTTGAGCAGTTCTTC